This entry describes one T cell receptor (beta chain). This sample stems from a study of T cells in Graves' hyperthyroidism and ophthalmopathy. RNA transcripts yielded amplified TCR beta CDR3 regions. Researchers ran a first-round RT-PCR on the TCR CDR3 using the HTBI primer set. TCRdb analysed the multiplex PCR reads with MiXCR anew, one entry per CDR3 protein. The sample holds 640,000 or so distinct CDR3 sequences; roughly 14% are singletons and the top ten take 3.5% to 4.5%. This CDR3 is 15 amino acids long. Per germline, CDR1 KGHSH and CDR2 LQKENI. V was shortened by 5 bases and J by 4 bases, with 17 bases between the two germline ends.

The receptor's source is a woman between 35 and 50 years old with Graves' ophthalmopathy. The chain combines TRBV18 with TRBJ1-2; D might be TRBD1 (5 bases). Sequenced: blood. This chain's CDR3 is CASSSGTDGAYGYTF. The CDR3 DNA is TGTGCCAGCTCATCCGGGACTGACGGGGCCTATGGCTACACCTTC.